This T cell receptor beta chain was profiled in a study of blood T cell repertoires in COVID-19. Looking at the study overall: Samples of COVID-19 (acute and convalescent) were obtained from the United States, Italy and Spain. The analysed material was cDNA or gDNA that came from T cells, B-cell-depleted T cells, or PBMCs.

This clone is a singleton in its sample. Per the authors' pipeline: Scientists estimated how many nucleated cells there were by amplifying reference gene primers. TCRdb keeps only in-frame clones here, not all; method: immunoSEQ multiplex PCR. V and J calls and clone size follow that table, whereas D and trimming were derived from the DNA. The table lists 300,000 to 400,000 clones, roughly 87% of them singletons. The Seattle patients, enrolled during active infection, were followed longitudinally. Germline lookup yields CDR1 LGHNA and CDR2 YNFKEQ. The CDR3 consists of 15 residues. V shed 4 bases and J shed 7 bases, with 19 bases lying between them.

The sequenced sample was peripheral blood. The chain recombines TRBV4-2 with TRBJ1-2; D may be TRBD1 (6 bases). This receptor was obtained from a man younger than 45 with COVID-19, enrolled during active disease. The CDR3 region has the DNA TGTGCCAGCAGCCCTCCGCGCGGGGGGGCGGTTGGCTACACCTTC. This encodes CASSPPRGGAVGYTF.